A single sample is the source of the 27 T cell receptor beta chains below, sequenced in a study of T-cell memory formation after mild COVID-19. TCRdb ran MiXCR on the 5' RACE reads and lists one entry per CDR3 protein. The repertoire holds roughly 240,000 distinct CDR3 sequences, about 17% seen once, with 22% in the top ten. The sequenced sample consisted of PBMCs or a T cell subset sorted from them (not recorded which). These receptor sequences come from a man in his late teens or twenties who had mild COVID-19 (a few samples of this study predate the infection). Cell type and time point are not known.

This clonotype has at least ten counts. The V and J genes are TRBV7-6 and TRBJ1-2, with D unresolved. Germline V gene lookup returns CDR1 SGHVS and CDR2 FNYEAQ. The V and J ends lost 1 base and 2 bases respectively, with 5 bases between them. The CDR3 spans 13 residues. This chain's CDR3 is CASSLEQNYGYTF. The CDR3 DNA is TGTGCCAGCAGCTTAGAACAGAACTATGGCTACACCTTC.

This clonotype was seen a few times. This chain's CDR3 is CAISESVQGETQYF. The DNA for the CDR3 is TGTGCCATCAGTGAGTCGGTGCAGGGAGAGACCCAGTACTTC. V usage is TRBV10-3 and J usage is TRBJ2-5, with D possibly being TRBD1 (5 bases). The germline CDR1 and CDR2 sequences are ENHRY and SYGVKD. This CDR3 has 14 residues. With 0 bases removed from V and 4 bases from J, the gap between germline ends came to 9 bases.

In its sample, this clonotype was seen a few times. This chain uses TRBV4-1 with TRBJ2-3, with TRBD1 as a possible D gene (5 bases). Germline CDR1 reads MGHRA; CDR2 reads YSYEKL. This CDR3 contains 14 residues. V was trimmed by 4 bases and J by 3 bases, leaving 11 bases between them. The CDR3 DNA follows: TGCGCCAGCAGCCCCATAGGGGAAACAGATACGCAGTATTTT. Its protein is CASSPIGETDTQYF.

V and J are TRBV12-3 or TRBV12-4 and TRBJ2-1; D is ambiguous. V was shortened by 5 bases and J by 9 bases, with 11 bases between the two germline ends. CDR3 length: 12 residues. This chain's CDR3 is CASSTPGGEQFF. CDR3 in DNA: TGTGCCAGCAGTACCCCAGGTGGTGAGCAGTTCTTC.

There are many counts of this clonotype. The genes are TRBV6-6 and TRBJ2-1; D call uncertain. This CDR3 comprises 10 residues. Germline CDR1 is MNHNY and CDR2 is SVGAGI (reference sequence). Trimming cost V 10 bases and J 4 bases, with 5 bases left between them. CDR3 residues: CATGYNEQFF. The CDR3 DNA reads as TGTGCCACAGGATACAATGAGCAGTTCTTC.

CDR3: CASSPTPGVGYGYTF. The DNA for the CDR3 is TGTGCCAGCAGTCCGACCCCAGGGGTTGGCTATGGCTACACCTTC. The chain uses TRBV12-3 or TRBV12-4 and TRBJ1-2, with D possibly TRBD1 on 6 matching bases. Trimming shortened V by 5 bases and J by 4 bases, and 17 bases separated the two germline ends. This CDR3 contains 15 residues.

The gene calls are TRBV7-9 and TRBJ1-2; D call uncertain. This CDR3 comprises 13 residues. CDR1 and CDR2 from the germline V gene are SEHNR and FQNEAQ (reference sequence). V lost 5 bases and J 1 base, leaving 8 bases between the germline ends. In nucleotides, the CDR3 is TGTGCCAGCAGCAGTCAGATTAACTATGGCTACACCTTC. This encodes CASSSQINYGYTF.

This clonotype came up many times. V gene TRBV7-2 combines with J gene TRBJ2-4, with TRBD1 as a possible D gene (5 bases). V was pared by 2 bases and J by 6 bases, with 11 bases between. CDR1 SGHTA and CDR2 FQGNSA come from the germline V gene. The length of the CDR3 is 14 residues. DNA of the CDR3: TGTGCCAGCAGCTTAAGCCAGGGCGGAAACATTCAGTACTTC. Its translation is CASSLSQGGNIQYF.

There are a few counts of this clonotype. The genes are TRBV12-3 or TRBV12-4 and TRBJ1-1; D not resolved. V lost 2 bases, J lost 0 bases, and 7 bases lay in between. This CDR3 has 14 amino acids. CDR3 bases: TGTGCCAGCAGTTTACAGGCTATGAACACTGAAGCTTTCTTT. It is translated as CASSLQAMNTEAFF.

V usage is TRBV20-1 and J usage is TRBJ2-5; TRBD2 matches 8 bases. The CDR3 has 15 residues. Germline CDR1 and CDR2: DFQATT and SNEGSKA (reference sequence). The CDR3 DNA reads TGCAGCGCCCGAACCCCGGGGGGGCGTTTGGAGACCCAGTACTTC. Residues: CSARTPGGRLETQYF.

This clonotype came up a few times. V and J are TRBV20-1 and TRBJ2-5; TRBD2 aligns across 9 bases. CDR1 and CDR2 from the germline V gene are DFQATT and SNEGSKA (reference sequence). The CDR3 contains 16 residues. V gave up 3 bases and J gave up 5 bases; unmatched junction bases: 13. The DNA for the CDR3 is TGCAGTGCTAGTAGCCCCCGTACTAGCGGGCCCGAGACCCAGTACTTC. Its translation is CSASSPRTSGPETQYF.

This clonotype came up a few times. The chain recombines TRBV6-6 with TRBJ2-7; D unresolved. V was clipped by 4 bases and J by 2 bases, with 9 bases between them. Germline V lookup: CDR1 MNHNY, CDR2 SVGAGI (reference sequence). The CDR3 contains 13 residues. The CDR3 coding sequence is TGTGCCAGCAGTTTTGACGGACCCTACGAGCAGTACTTC. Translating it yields CASSFDGPYEQYF.

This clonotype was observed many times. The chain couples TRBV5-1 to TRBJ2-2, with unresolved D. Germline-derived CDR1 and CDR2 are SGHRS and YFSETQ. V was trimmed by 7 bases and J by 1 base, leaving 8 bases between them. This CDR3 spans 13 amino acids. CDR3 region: CASGPRNTGELFF. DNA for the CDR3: TGCGCCAGCGGGCCAAGGAACACCGGGGAGCTGTTTTTT.

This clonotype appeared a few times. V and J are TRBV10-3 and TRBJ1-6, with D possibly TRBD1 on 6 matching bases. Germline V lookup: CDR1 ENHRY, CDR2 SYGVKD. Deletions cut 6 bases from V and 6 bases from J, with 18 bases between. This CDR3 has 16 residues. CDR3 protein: CAIRDPGEASNSPLHF. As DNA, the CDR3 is TGTGCCATCAGAGACCCAGGGGAGGCCAGTAATTCACCCCTCCACTTT.

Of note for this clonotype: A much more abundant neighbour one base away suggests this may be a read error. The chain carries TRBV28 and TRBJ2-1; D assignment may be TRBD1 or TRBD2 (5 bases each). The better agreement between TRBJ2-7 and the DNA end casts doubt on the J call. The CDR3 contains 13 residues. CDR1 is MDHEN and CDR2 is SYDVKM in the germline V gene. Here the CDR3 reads CASSTGAYNEQYF. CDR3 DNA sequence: TGTGCCAGCAGCACCGGGGCATACAATGAGCAGTACTTC.

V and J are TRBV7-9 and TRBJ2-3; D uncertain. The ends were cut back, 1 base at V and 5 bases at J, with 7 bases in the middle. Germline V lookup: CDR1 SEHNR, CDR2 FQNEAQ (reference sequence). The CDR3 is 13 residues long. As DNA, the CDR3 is TGTGCCAGCAGCTTAGACTGGGAAGATACGCAGTATTTT. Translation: CASSLDWEDTQYF.

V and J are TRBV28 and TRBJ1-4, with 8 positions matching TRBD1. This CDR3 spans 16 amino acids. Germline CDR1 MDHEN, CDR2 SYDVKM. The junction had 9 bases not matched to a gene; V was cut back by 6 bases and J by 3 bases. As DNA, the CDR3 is TGTGCCAGCAGCCTTCAGGGGGCCGGAGCTAATGAAAAACTGTTTTTT. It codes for CASSLQGAGANEKLFF.

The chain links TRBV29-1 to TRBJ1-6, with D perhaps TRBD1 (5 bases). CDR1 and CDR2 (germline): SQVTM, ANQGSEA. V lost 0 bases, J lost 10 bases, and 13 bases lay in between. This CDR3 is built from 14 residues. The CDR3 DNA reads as TGCAGCGTTGAAGAGGGCAGCCCAGGGTCACCCCTCCACTTT. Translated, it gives CSVEEGSPGSPLHF.

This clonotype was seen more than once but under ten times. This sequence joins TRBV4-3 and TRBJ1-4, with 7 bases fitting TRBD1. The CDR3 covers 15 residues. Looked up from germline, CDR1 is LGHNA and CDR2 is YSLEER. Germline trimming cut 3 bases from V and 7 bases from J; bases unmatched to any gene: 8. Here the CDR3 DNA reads TGCGCCAGCAGCCAGGGCCACAGGGGACCTGAAAAACTGTTTTTT. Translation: CASSQGHRGPEKLFF.

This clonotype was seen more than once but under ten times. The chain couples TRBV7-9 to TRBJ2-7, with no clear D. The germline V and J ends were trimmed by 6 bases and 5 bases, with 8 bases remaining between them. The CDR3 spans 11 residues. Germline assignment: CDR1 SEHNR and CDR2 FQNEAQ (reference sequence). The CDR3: CASRFGDEQYF. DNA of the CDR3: TGTGCCAGCAGATTTGGAGACGAGCAGTACTTC.

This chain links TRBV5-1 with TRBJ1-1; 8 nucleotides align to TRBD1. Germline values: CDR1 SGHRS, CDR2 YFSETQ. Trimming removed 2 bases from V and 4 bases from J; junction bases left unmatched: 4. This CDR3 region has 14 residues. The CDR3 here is CASSFVQGATEAFF. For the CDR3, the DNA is TGCGCCAGCAGCTTTGTTCAGGGGGCCACTGAAGCTTTCTTT.

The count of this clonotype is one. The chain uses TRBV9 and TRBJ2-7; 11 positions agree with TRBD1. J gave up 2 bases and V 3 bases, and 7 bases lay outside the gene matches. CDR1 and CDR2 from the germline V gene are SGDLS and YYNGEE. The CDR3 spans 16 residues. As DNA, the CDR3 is TGTGCCAGCAGCGACTCGGGACAGGGGGTGCCCTACGAGCAGTACTTC. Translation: CASSDSGQGVPYEQYF.

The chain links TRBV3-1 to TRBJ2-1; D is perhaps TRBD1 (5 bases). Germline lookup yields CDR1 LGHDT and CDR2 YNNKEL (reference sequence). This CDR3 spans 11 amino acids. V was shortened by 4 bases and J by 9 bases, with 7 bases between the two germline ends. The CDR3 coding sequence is TGTGCCAGCAGCCGGCAGGGTGAGCAGTTCTTC. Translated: CASSRQGEQFF.

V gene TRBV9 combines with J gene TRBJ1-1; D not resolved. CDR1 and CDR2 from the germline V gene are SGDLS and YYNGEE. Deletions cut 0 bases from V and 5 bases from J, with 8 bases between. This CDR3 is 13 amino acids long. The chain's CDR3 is CASSVGGKTEAFF. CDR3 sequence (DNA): TGTGCCAGCAGCGTAGGAGGGAAGACTGAAGCTTTCTTT.

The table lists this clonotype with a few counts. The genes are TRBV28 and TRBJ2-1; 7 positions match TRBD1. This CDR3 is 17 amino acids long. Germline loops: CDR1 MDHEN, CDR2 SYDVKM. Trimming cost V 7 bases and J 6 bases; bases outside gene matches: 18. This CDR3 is CASTSPGLDRALNEQFF. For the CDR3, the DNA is TGTGCCAGCACTTCTCCAGGTCTAGACAGGGCTCTCAATGAGCAGTTCTTC.

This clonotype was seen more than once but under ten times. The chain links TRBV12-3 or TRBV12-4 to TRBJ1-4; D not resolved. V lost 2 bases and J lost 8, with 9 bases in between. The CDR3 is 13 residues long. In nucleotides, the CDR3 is TGTGCCAGCAGTTTATCCCGGGCGGAAAAACTGTTTTTT. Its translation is CASSLSRAEKLFF.

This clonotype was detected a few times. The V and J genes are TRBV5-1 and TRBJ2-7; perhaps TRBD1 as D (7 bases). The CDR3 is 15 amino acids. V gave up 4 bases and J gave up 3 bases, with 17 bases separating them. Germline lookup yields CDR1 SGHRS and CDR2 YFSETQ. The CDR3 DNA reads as TGCGCCAGCAGCCCAAGGACAGGAGGGGACTACGAGCAGTACTTC. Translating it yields CASSPRTGGDYEQYF.